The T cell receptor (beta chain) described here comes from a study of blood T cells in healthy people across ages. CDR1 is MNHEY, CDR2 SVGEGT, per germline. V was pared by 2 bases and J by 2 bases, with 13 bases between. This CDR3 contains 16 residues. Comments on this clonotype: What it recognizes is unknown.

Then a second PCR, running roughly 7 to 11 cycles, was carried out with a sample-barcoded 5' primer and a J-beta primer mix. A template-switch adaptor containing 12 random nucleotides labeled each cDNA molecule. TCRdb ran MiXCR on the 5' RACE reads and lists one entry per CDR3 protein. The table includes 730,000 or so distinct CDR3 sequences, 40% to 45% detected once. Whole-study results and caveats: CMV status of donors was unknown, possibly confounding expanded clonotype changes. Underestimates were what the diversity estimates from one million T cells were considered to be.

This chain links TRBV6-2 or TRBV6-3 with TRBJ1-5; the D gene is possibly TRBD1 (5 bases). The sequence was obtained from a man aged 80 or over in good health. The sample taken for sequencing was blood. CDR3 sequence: CASSYGSGGGNQPQHF. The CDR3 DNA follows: TGTGCCAGCAGTTACGGCTCGGGGGGGGGCAATCAGCCCCAGCATTTT.